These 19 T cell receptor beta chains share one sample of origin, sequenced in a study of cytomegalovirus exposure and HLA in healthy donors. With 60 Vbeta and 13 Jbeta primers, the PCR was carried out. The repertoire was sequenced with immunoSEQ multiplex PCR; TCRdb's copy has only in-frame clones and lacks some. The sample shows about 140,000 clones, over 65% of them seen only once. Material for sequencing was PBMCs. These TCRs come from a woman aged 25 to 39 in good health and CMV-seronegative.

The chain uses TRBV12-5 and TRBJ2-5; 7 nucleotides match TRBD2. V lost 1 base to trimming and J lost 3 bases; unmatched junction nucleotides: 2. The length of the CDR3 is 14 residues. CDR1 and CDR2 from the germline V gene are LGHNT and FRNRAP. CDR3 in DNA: TGTGCTAGTGGTTTGGGACTAGCAGAAGAGACCCAGTACTTC. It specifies CASGLGLAEETQYF.

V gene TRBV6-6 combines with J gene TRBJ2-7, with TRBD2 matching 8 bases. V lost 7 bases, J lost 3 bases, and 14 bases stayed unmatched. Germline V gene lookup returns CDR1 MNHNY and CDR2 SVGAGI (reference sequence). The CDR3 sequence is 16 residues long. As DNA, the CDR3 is TGTGCCAGCAATCTAAGAAGCGGGAGCGACGGCTACGAGCAGTACTTC. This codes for CASNLRSGSDGYEQYF.

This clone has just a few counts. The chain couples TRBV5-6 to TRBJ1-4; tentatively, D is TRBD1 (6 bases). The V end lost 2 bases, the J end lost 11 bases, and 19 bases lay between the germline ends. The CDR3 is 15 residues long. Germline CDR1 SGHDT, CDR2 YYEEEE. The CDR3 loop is CASSFSPQGKDKLFF. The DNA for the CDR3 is TGTGCCAGCAGCTTCAGCCCGCAGGGGAAGGACAAACTGTTTTTT.

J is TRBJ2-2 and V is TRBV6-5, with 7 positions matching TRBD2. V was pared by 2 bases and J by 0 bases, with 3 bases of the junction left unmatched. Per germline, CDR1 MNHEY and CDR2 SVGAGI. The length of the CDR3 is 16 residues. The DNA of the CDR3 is TGTGCCAGCAGTTACGGGAGCGGGGCGAACACCGGGGAGCTGTTTTTT. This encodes CASSYGSGANTGELFF.

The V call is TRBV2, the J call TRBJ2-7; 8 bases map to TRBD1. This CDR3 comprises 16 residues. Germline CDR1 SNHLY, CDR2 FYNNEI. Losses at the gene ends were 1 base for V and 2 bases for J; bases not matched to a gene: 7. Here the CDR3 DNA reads TGTGCCAGCAGTGAAGGTAGGACAGGGATTACCTACGAGCAGTACTTC. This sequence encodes CASSEGRTGITYEQYF.

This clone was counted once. Here the CDR3 DNA reads TGTGCCAGTAGTGTCGGGGATACGCAGTATTTT. It encodes CASSVGDTQYF. The V and J genes are TRBV19 and TRBJ2-3; no clear D gene. Germline V gene data show CDR1 as LNHDA and CDR2 as SQIVND (reference sequence). Trimming shortened V by 5 bases and J by 6 bases, and 6 bases separated the two germline ends. This CDR3 region has 11 residues.

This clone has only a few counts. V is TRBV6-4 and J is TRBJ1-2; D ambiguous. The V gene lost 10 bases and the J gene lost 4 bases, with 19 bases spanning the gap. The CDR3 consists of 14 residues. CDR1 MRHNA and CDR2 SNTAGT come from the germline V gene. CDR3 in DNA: TGTGCCAACCCTACGTTACAGCAATTCTATGGCTACACCTTC. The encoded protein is CANPTLQQFYGYTF.

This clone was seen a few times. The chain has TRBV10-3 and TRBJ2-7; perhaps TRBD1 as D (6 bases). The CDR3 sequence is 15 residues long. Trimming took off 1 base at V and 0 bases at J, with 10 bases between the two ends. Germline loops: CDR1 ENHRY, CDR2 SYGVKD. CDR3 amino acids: CAISEYGRGSYEQYV. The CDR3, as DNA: TGTGCCATCAGTGAGTACGGCAGGGGCTCCTACGAGCAGTACGTC.

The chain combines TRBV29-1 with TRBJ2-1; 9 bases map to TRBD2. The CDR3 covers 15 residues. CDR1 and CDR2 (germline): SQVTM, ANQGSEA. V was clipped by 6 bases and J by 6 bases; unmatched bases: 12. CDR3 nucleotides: TGCAGCGTCAAAGGTCTAGCGGGAATTCCCAATGAGCAGTTCTTC. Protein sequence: CSVKGLAGIPNEQFF.

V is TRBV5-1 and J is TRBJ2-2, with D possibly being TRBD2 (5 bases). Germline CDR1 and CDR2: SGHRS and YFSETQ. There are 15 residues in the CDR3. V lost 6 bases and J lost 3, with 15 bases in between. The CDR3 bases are TGCGCCAGCAATGATGACGGACTGGACACCGGGGAGCTGTTTTTT. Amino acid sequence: CASNDDGLDTGELFF.

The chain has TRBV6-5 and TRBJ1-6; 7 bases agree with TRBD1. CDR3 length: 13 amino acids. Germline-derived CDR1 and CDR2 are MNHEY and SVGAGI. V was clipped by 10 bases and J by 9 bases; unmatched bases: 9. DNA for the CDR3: TGTGCCAACCTCGGGCAGGGGGGTTCACCCCTCCACTTT. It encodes CANLGQGGSPLHF.

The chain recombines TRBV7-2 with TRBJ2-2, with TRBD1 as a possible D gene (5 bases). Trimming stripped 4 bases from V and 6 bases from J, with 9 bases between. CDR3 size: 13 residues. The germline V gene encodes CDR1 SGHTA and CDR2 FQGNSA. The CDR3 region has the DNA TGTGCCAGCAGCTGGGGCAGGTCCGGGGAGCTGTTTTTT. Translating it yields CASSWGRSGELFF.

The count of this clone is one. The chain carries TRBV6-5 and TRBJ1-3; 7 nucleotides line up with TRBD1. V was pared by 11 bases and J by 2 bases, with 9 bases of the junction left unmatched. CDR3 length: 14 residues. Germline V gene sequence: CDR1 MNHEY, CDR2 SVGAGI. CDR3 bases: TGTGCCGGGCCTCCGGGACAGACTGGAAACACCATATATTTT. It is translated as CAGPPGQTGNTIYF.

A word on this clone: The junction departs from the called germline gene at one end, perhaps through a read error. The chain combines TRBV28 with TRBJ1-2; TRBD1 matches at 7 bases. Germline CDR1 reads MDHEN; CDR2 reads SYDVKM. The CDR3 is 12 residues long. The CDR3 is CLIGTDVYGYTF. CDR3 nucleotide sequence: TGCCTAATAGGGACAGATGTCTATGGCTACACCTTC.

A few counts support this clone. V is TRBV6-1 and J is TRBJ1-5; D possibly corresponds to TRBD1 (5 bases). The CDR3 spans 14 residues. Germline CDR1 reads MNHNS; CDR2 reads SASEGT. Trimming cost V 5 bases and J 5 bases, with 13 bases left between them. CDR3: CASSPMGGDQPQHF. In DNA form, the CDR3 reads TGTGCCAGCAGTCCAATGGGGGGAGATCAGCCCCAGCATTTT.

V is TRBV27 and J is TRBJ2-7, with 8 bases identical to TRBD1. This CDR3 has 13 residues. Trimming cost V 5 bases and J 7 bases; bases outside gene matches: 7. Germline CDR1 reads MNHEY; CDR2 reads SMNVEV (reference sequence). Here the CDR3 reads CASSKTTGGEQYV. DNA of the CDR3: TGTGCCAGCAGTAAAACTACAGGGGGGGAGCAGTACGTC.

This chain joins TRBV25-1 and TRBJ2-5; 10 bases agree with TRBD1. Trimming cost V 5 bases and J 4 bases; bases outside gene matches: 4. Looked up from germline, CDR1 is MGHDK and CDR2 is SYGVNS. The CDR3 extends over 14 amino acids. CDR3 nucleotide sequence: TGTGCCAGCAGTTTTAGGACAGGGGGAGAGACCCAGTACTTC. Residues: CASSFRTGGETQYF.

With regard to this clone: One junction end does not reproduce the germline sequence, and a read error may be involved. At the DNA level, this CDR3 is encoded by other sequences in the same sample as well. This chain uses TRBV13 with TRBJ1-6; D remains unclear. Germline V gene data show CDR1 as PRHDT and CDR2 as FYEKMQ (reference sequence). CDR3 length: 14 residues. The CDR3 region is CASSLDRSNSPLHF. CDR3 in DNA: TGTGCCAGCAGCTTAGACAGAAGCAATTCGCCCCTCCACTTT.

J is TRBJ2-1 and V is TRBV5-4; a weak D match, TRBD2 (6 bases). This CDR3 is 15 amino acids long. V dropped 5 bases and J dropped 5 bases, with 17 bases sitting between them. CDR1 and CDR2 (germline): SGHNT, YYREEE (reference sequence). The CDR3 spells CASSQLLIADNEQFF. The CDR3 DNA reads TGTGCCAGCAGTCAGCTCCTCATAGCGGACAATGAGCAGTTCTTC.